The 23 T cell receptor beta chains reported below all come from one sample, sequenced in a study of blood T cell repertoires in COVID-19. Repertoires were generated with immunoSEQ multiplex PCR, while TCRdb's copy carries only in-frame clones and drops some. The table lists 250,000 or so clones, approximately 91% of them singletons, with 1.2% in the top ten. Specimen: PBMCs or T cells enriched from blood (not recorded which). These receptor sequences come from a human donor in a cohort exposed to, infected with or recovered from COVID-19 (not recorded which). The donor label of this sample is uncertain.

The chain joins TRBV18 to TRBJ2-4, with D perhaps matching TRBD2 (6 bases). This CDR3 has 18 residues. From germline, CDR1 is KGHSH and CDR2 LQKENI. Trimming shortened V by 3 bases and J by 5 bases, and 23 bases separated the two germline ends. For the CDR3, the DNA is TGTGCCAGCTCACCCGGGGTCTATAGGGGTCGCGGGGAAAACATTCAGTACTTC. This codes for CASSPGVYRGRGENIQYF.

This clone has a handful of counts. The rearrangement joins TRBV5-8 to TRBJ2-3; 7 nucleotides line up with TRBD1. Germline lookup yields CDR1 SGHTS and CDR2 YDEGEE. The CDR3 sequence is 15 residues long. J was trimmed by 0 bases and V by 2 bases; bases with no gene match: 3. The CDR3 region is CASSLEGQSTDTQYF. The CDR3 DNA is TGTGCCAGCAGCTTAGAGGGACAGAGCACAGATACGCAGTATTTT.

The chain uses TRBV19 and TRBJ1-4; 8 bases align to TRBD1. Germline assignment: CDR1 LNHDA and CDR2 SQIVND (reference sequence). The CDR3 consists of 14 residues. V shed 6 bases, J shed 8 bases, and the junction held 8 bases outside the gene matches. The CDR3 is CASRSQGGDEKLFF. The CDR3 DNA sequence: TGTGCCAGTAGATCACAGGGGGGAGACGAAAAACTGTTTTTT.

The chain carries TRBV24-1 and TRBJ1-2; 8 nucleotides agree with TRBD1. Germline V CDR1 and CDR2: KGHDR, SFDVKD. The CDR3 covers 17 residues. Germline trimming cut 4 bases from V and 4 bases from J; bases unmatched to any gene: 13. The CDR3 sequence: CATSEQATGQVVYGYTF. The DNA for the CDR3 is TGTGCCACCAGTGAACAAGCCACGGGACAGGTTGTCTATGGCTACACCTTC.

J is TRBJ2-3 and V is TRBV10-3; 9 positions agree with TRBD1. Trimming removed 6 bases from V and 0 bases from J; junction bases left unmatched: 4. From germline, CDR1 is ENHRY and CDR2 SYGVKD. The CDR3 contains 15 residues. The CDR3 here is CAIRGTGTSTDTQYF. In DNA, the CDR3 is TGTGCCATCAGGGGGACAGGGACGAGCACAGATACGCAGTATTTT.

The gene calls are TRBV28 and TRBJ1-1; D may be TRBD1 (5 bases). The CDR3 extends over 13 amino acids. Germline CDR1 is MDHEN and CDR2 is SYDVKM. V was trimmed by 2 bases and J by 4 bases, leaving 8 bases between them. In nucleotides, the CDR3 is TGTGCCAGCAGTTTAGTGGGGGGCACTGAAGCTTTCTTT. This gives the protein CASSLVGGTEAFF.

This clone was found once. The chain links TRBV30 to TRBJ1-1, with a weak D call TRBD1 (6 bases). Trimming took off 3 bases at V and 10 bases at J, with 24 bases between the two ends. Per the germline V gene, CDR1 is GTSNPN and CDR2 is SVGIG (reference sequence). This CDR3 spans 15 amino acids. CDR3 sequence (DNA): TGTGCCTGGAGCGGTCGGGCAGGGGCCACCTATGGAGCTTTCTTT. It translates to CAWSGRAGATYGAFF.

This clone was recorded a few times. V usage is TRBV7-6 and J usage is TRBJ2-7; perhaps TRBD2 as D (6 bases). The V gene lost 2 bases and the J gene lost 0 bases, with 11 bases spanning the gap. CDR1 and CDR2 from the germline V gene are SGHVS and FNYEAQ. The CDR3 is 15 residues long. The CDR3 nucleotides are TGTGCCAGCAGCTTATATGCGGGGAGCTCCTACGAGCAGTACTTC. It translates to CASSLYAGSSYEQYF.

The rearrangement joins TRBV19 to TRBJ1-1; 7 positions match TRBD1. The CDR3 extends over 17 amino acids. Per the germline V gene, CDR1 is LNHDA and CDR2 is SQIVND (reference sequence). Unmatched junction bases numbered 14, after V lost 6 bases and J lost 1 base. CDR3 in DNA: TGTGCCAGTAGATCGGTAAGGGACAGAACCTCGAACACTGAAGCTTTCTTT. Protein product: CASRSVRDRTSNTEAFF.

The chain recombines TRBV5-5 with TRBJ2-1; D uncertain. Trimming stripped 0 bases from V and 0 bases from J, with 4 bases between. Germline CDR1 SGHKS, CDR2 YYEKEE (reference sequence). The CDR3 extends over 14 amino acids. Here the CDR3 reads CASSLESSYNEQFF. Written as DNA, the CDR3 is TGTGCCAGCAGCTTGGAGAGCTCCTACAATGAGCAGTTCTTC.

This clone has just one count. The rearrangement joins TRBV5-8 to TRBJ1-4; D call uncertain. The length of the CDR3 is 15 residues. V was shortened by 0 bases and J by 2 bases, with 8 bases between the two germline ends. Germline V CDR1 and CDR2: SGHTS, YDEGEE. CDR3 DNA sequence: TGTGCCAGCAGCTTGGCCGGTCTTACTAATGAAAAACTGTTTTTT. Protein: CASSLAGLTNEKLFF.

The V call is TRBV5-1, the J call TRBJ2-7, with a tentative D call TRBD1 (8 bases). V was shortened by 4 bases and J by 7 bases, with 21 bases between the two germline ends. The CDR3 runs 15 residues. Germline V gene data show CDR1 as SGHRS and CDR2 as YFSETQ. CDR3 DNA sequence: TGCGCCAGCAGCCCAGGGGGCGGGGGCGCGTTAGAGCAGTACTTC. Translating gives CASSPGGGGALEQYF.

The rearrangement uses TRBV9 and TRBJ2-7, with D tentatively TRBD2 (6 bases). CDR3 size: 16 residues. V gave up 0 bases and J gave up 3 bases, with 16 bases separating them. From germline, CDR1 is SGDLS and CDR2 YYNGEE. The CDR3: CASSVELGGSVYEQYF. The CDR3 bases are TGTGCCAGCAGCGTAGAGCTCGGGGGATCTGTCTACGAGCAGTACTTC. The variable domain in full, with the rest retrieved from reference TRBV9 and TRBJ2-7, is DSGVTQTPKHLITATGQRVTLRCSPRSGDLSVYWYQQSLDQGLQFLIQYYNGEERAKGNILERFSAQQFPDLHSELNLSSLELGDSALYFCASSVELGGSVYEQYFGPGTRLTVT.

This chain joins TRBV7-9 and TRBJ2-7; D is perhaps TRBD1 (6 bases). V was shortened by 2 bases and J by 6 bases, with 11 bases between the two germline ends. Germline V lookup: CDR1 SEHNR, CDR2 FQNEAQ (reference sequence). The CDR3 is 13 amino acids. DNA for the CDR3: TGTGCCAGCAGCTTACAGGGGCTGGGCGAGCAGTACTTC. Protein: CASSLQGLGEQYF. The complete variable domain, with remaining parts taken from reference TRBV7-9 and TRBJ2-7, reads DTGVSQNPRHKITKRGQNVTFRCDPISEHNRLYWYRQTLGQGPEFLTYFQNEAQLEKSRLLSDRFSAERPKGSFSTLEIQRTEQGDSAMYLCASSLQGLGEQYFGPGTRLTVT.

The V call is TRBV2, the J call TRBJ2-1; 12 bases line up with TRBD2. Unmatched junction bases numbered 3, after V lost 7 bases and J lost 5 bases. From germline, CDR1 is SNHLY and CDR2 FYNNEI. The CDR3 totals 14 residues. The CDR3 coding sequence is TGTGCCAGCATGGGACTAGCGGGTGACAATGAGCAGTTCTTC. Translating gives CASMGLAGDNEQFF. Supplemented by reference TRBV2 and TRBJ2-1, the full variable domain reads EPEVTQTPSHQVTQMGQEVILRCVPISNHLYFYWYRQILGQKVEFLVSFYNNEISEKSEIFDDQFSVERPDGSNFTLKIRSTKLEDSAMYFCASMGLAGDNEQFFGPGTRLTVL.

J is TRBJ2-5 and V is TRBV24-1; D perhaps matches TRBD1 (5 bases). With 1 base removed from V and 3 bases from J, the gap between germline ends came to 5 bases. CDR3 size: 13 residues. CDR1 is KGHDR and CDR2 is SFDVKD in the germline V gene. The CDR3 is CATSDLGEETQYF. Here the CDR3 DNA reads TGTGCCACCAGTGATTTAGGGGAAGAGACCCAGTACTTC.

V and J are TRBV9 and TRBJ2-3, with 7 positions matching TRBD1. Germline lookup yields CDR1 SGDLS and CDR2 YYNGEE. The CDR3 loop spans 17 amino acids. Trimming removed 3 bases from V and 0 bases from J; junction bases left unmatched: 10. The CDR3 here is CASSAPVGTASTDTQYF. CDR3 DNA: TGTGCCAGCAGCGCCCCTGTCGGGACAGCTAGCACAGATACGCAGTATTTT.

The V and J genes are TRBV6-1 and TRBJ2-5, with D perhaps TRBD1 (5 bases). CDR1 and CDR2 (germline): MNHNS, SASEGT. CDR3 length: 14 residues. Trimming removed 2 bases from V and 4 bases from J, with 11 bases in between. Here the CDR3 reads CASSEHPTGETQYF. The DNA of the CDR3 is TGTGCCAGCAGTGAACATCCTACAGGAGAGACCCAGTACTTC.

The chain carries TRBV5-1 and TRBJ1-4, with D unresolved. Deletions cut 0 bases from V and 9 bases from J, with 21 bases between. The CDR3 runs to 17 residues. Looked up from germline, CDR1 is SGHRS and CDR2 is YFSETQ. CDR3 DNA: TGCGCCAGCAGCTTGGGGACCACAGCGCCGGGAGCCCAAAAACTGTTTTTT. It yields the protein CASSLGTTAPGAQKLFF. The whole variable domain, filled in from reference TRBV5-1 and TRBJ1-4, reads KAGVTQTPRYLIKTRGQQVTLSCSPISGHRSVSWYQQTPGQGLQFLFEYFSETQRNKGNFPGRFSGRQFSNSRSEMNVSTLELGDSALYLCASSLGTTAPGAQKLFFGSGTQLSVL.

The chain couples TRBV3-1 (or the pseudogene TRBV3-2) to TRBJ1-1; D perhaps matches TRBD1 (6 bases). Trimming removed 6 bases from V and 0 bases from J, with 14 bases in between. CDR1 and CDR2 from the germline V gene are LGHDT and YNNKEL (reference sequence). This CDR3 has 15 amino acids. CDR3 in amino acids: CASRSGQTMNTEAFF. CDR3 DNA: TGTGCCAGCAGATCCGGACAGACCATGAACACTGAAGCTTTCTTT.

The rearrangement links TRBV18 to TRBJ2-7; TRBD1 agrees at 7 bases. The CDR3 loop spans 14 amino acids. Trimming took 3 bases from V and 2 from J; bases not matched to a gene: 4. The germline gives CDR1 KGHSH, CDR2 LQKENI. The CDR3 is CASSPLGQTYEQYF. CDR3 coding DNA: TGTGCCAGCTCACCTTTGGGACAGACCTACGAGCAGTACTTC.

In the case of this clone: Other DNA variants within this sample encode the same CDR3. The chain has TRBV15 and TRBJ2-5; TRBD2 agrees at 7 bases. CDR1 is LNHNV and CDR2 is YYDKDF in the germline V gene (reference sequence). The CDR3 is 14 residues long. J gave up 4 bases and V 0 bases, and 2 bases lay outside the gene matches. CDR3 sequence (DNA): TGTGCCACCAGCAGAGACCGACTAGCAGAGACCCAGTACTTC. Translating gives CATSRDRLAETQYF.

As regards this clone: Other DNA sequences within the sample encode an identical CDR3. The chain has TRBV5-1 and TRBJ1-4; 7 positions agree with TRBD1. The trim removed 4 bases at V and 2 bases at J, leaving 5 bases unmatched. The CDR3 spans 15 residues. Germline loops: CDR1 SGHRS, CDR2 YFSETQ. Here the CDR3 DNA reads TGCGCCAGCAGCCCAACGACAGGGACTAATGAAAAACTGTTTTTT. Its translation is CASSPTTGTNEKLFF.